The 31 T cell receptor beta chains below all came from one sample that was sequenced in a study of blood T cell repertoires in COVID-19. Produced via immunoSEQ multiplex PCR; TCRdb's table is partial and in-frame only. Of 250,000 to 300,000 clones detected, roughly 80% appear once; the ten largest clones hold 5%. The sequencing input was PBMCs or T cells enriched from blood (not recorded which). All receptors come from a man aged 40-49 years who had been exposed to COVID-19.

The chain uses TRBV5-8 and TRBJ2-7; 8 nucleotides line up with TRBD1. Germline-derived CDR1 and CDR2 are SGHTS and YDEGEE. Unmatched junction bases numbered 8, after V lost 1 base and J lost 5 bases. The CDR3 is 15 residues long. As DNA, the CDR3 is TGTGCCAGCAGCTTGATCGGTGGACAGGGTAACGAGCAGTACTTC. Its protein is CASSLIGGQGNEQYF.

The V call is TRBV7-2, the J call TRBJ1-4; possibly TRBD1 for D (5 bases). The CDR3 sequence is 15 residues long. Germline-derived CDR1 and CDR2 are SGHTA and FQGNSA. Trimming removed 5 bases at V and 8 bases at J, with 18 bases between. This CDR3 reads CASSKRGPPEEKLFF. DNA for the CDR3: TGTGCCAGCAGCAAAAGGGGCCCGCCGGAGGAAAAACTGTTTTTT.

V gene TRBV7-9 combines with J gene TRBJ2-3; TRBD2 matches 9 bases. The CDR3 loop spans 15 amino acids. The V gene end was trimmed by 5 bases and the J gene end by 8 bases; junction bases not matched to a gene: 11. Germline assignment: CDR1 SEHNR and CDR2 FQNEAQ (reference sequence). The CDR3 reads CASSPPGTSISTQYF. The CDR3 bases are TGTGCCAGCAGCCCACCGGGGACTAGCATAAGTACGCAGTATTTT.

This chain uses TRBV15 with TRBJ2-7; TRBD1 matches 12 bases. This CDR3 has 16 residues. CDR1 LNHNV and CDR2 YYDKDF come from the germline V gene (reference sequence). The trim removed 1 base at V and 3 bases at J, leaving 4 bases unmatched. The CDR3 region has the DNA TGTGCCACCAGCAGAGGGGGGACAGGGGGCCTCTACGAGCAGTACTTC. Translated: CATSRGGTGGLYEQYF.

The V and J genes are TRBV3-1 (or the pseudogene TRBV3-2) and TRBJ2-2, with a possible D match to TRBD1 (6 bases). Germline CDR1 reads LGHDT; CDR2 reads YNNKEL (reference sequence). CDR3 size: 14 residues. V lost 0 bases, J lost 6 bases, and 8 bases lay in between. CDR3 residues: CASSQEGGAGELFF. In nucleotides, the CDR3 is TGTGCCAGCAGCCAAGAAGGGGGAGCCGGGGAGCTGTTTTTT.

This clone showed up just a few times. Other DNA sequences in the sample encode the same CDR3. This chain uses TRBV7-2 with TRBJ2-3; tentative D call: TRBD2 (5 bases). Germline V CDR1 and CDR2: SGHTA, FQGNSA. CDR3 length: 13 residues. Between the trimmed V and J ends, which lost 5 bases and 3 bases, there was a span of 9 bases. The CDR3 spells CASSLGGTDTQYF. The CDR3 nucleotides are TGTGCCAGCAGCCTGGGCGGGACAGATACGCAGTATTTT.

V gene TRBV27 combines with J gene TRBJ1-1; TRBD1 agrees at 9 bases. This CDR3 spans 15 amino acids. V was clipped by 7 bases and J by 3 bases; unmatched bases: 9. CDR1 and CDR2 from the germline V gene are MNHEY and SMNVEV (reference sequence). CDR3 protein: CASTITGGAYTEAFF. CDR3 nucleotides: TGTGCCAGCACCATTACAGGGGGCGCCTACACTGAAGCTTTCTTT.

This chain connects TRBV27 to TRBJ2-7; 7 bases match TRBD2. CDR1 is MNHEY, CDR2 SMNVEV, per germline (reference sequence). The V and J ends lost 0 bases and 3 bases, in that order; junction bases with no gene match: 2. The CDR3 is 14 residues long. Here the CDR3 DNA reads TGTGCCAGCAGTTTATCCAGCGGGGTCTACGAGCAGTACTTC. Translated, it gives CASSLSSGVYEQYF.

This chain connects TRBV10-3 to TRBJ1-2; no firm D call. Germline V gene sequence: CDR1 ENHRY, CDR2 SYGVKD. The CDR3 is 12 amino acids. Trimming removed 10 bases at V and 5 bases at J, with 14 bases between. CDR3 protein: CATEGGPYGYTF. The CDR3 nucleotides read TGTGCCACCGAGGGTGGACCTTATGGCTACACCTTC.

The chain uses TRBV5-1 and TRBJ2-6; D is uncertain. Trimming took off 1 base at V and 2 bases at J, with 4 bases between the two ends. CDR1 SGHRS and CDR2 YFSETQ come from the germline V gene. The CDR3 totals 14 residues. The CDR3 is CASSLTAGANVLTF. The CDR3 region has the DNA TGCGCCAGCAGCTTGACGGCTGGGGCCAACGTCCTGACTTTC.

The rearrangement joins TRBV15 to TRBJ1-1, with D tentatively TRBD1 (6 bases). Trimming pared 3 bases from V and 11 bases from J, leaving 13 bases between. The germline gives CDR1 LNHNV, CDR2 YYDKDF (reference sequence). This CDR3 has 12 amino acids. DNA of the CDR3: TGTGCCACCAGCAGGGCAGGGGAGTCGGCTTTCTTT. Translated: CATSRAGESAFF.

The V gene is TRBV7-9, the J gene TRBJ1-2; D is undetermined. V lost 2 bases to trimming and J lost 5 bases, with 9 bases between them. Looked up from germline, CDR1 is SEHNR and CDR2 is FQNEAQ (reference sequence). This CDR3 is 13 amino acids long. The CDR3 region is CASSLKKAYGYTF. CDR3 sequence (DNA): TGTGCCAGCAGCTTAAAGAAAGCTTATGGCTACACCTTC.

The CDR3 loop reads CASSQDLGRDYEQYF. CDR3 coding DNA: TGTGCCAGCAGCCAAGATCTCGGGCGGGATTACGAGCAGTACTTC. The rearrangement joins TRBV4-2 to TRBJ2-7; TRBD2 might be the D (6 bases). This CDR3 has 15 amino acids. Germline values: CDR1 LGHNA, CDR2 YNFKEQ. V was shortened by 0 bases and J by 4 bases, with 13 bases between the two germline ends.

This clone came up a few times. This sequence joins TRBV7-8 and TRBJ1-3, with 8 nucleotides matching TRBD1. This CDR3 comprises 17 residues. Germline assignment: CDR1 SGHVS and CDR2 FQNEAQ. Losses at the gene ends were 4 bases for V and 4 bases for J; bases not matched to a gene: 12. CDR3: CASSSQPTGAGGNTIYF. The CDR3 DNA reads TGTGCCAGCAGCTCTCAGCCGACAGGGGCTGGCGGAAACACCATATATTTT.

V gene TRBV7-9 combines with J gene TRBJ2-1, with 8 nucleotides matching TRBD2. V trimming: 5 bases; J trimming: 6 bases; junction bases outside the gene matches: 9. Germline V CDR1 and CDR2: SEHNR, FQNEAQ (reference sequence). This CDR3 has 15 amino acids. As DNA, the CDR3 is TGTGCCAGCAGCCCCAGGACTAGCACTTTCAATGAGCAGTTCTTC. Encoded protein: CASSPRTSTFNEQFF.

V usage is TRBV29-1 and J usage is TRBJ2-3; TRBD2 agrees at 7 bases. This CDR3 region has 14 residues. V shed 5 bases and J 6 bases; nucleotides not matched to a gene: 11. Germline lookup yields CDR1 SQVTM and CDR2 ANQGSEA. Written as DNA, the CDR3 is TGCAGCGTTAGGGGAGGGATCCACGGGGATACGCAGTATTTT. Its protein product is CSVRGGIHGDTQYF.

The chain employs TRBV19 and TRBJ2-1; 9 nucleotides line up with TRBD1. V dropped 4 bases and J dropped 8; count of bases not matched to a gene: 12. The CDR3 extends over 16 amino acids. CDR1 and CDR2 from the germline V gene are LNHDA and SQIVND (reference sequence). The CDR3 region is CASSTTGTGSFYEQFF. In DNA form, the CDR3 reads TGTGCCAGTAGTACCACCGGGACAGGGTCTTTTTATGAGCAGTTCTTC.

The count of this clone is one. The chain employs TRBV5-4 and TRBJ1-5; D gene ambiguous. Germline CDR1 reads SGHNT; CDR2 reads YYREEE (reference sequence). CDR3 length: 18 residues. V lost 1 base and J lost 3, with 20 bases in between. The CDR3 spells CASSLSGGNPLTNQPQHF. CDR3 coding DNA: TGTGCCAGCAGCTTGTCCGGCGGTAACCCACTAACCAATCAGCCCCAGCATTTT. The variable domain in full, completed from reference TRBV5-4 and TRBJ1-5, reads ETGVTQSPTHLIKTRGQQVTLRCSSQSGHNTVSWYQQALGQGPQFIFQYYREEENGRGNFPPRFSGLQFPNYSSELNVNALELDDSALYLCASSLSGGNPLTNQPQHFGDGTRLSIL.

The chain links TRBV3-1 (or the pseudogene TRBV3-2) to TRBJ2-7; possibly TRBD2 for D (5 bases). Trimming shortened V by 4 bases and J by 0 bases, and 13 bases separated the two germline ends. The CDR3 contains 15 residues. Germline V gene sequence: CDR1 LGHDT, CDR2 YNNKEL (reference sequence). In nucleotides, the CDR3 is TGTGCCAGCAGCCCCCTGGTGGGGAGCTCCTACGAGCAGTACTTC. This codes for CASSPLVGSSYEQYF.

This clone was seen once. The chain recombines TRBV3-1 (or the pseudogene TRBV3-2) with TRBJ1-4; D is perhaps TRBD1 (5 bases). The germline V gene has CDR1 LGHDT and CDR2 YNNKEL (reference sequence). V was pared by 6 bases and J by 8 bases, with 19 bases between. The CDR3 extends over 15 amino acids. The CDR3 loop is CASRSRGGAREKLFF. CDR3 nucleotide sequence: TGTGCCAGCAGATCAAGAGGCGGGGCGCGGGAAAAACTGTTTTTT.

The chain has TRBV28 and TRBJ1-3, with D possibly matching TRBD1 (5 bases). Germline assignment: CDR1 MDHEN and CDR2 SYDVKM. The CDR3 spans 12 residues. V was pared by 8 bases and J by 8 bases, with 13 bases between. CDR3 in amino acids: CASVRQPDTIYF. CDR3 nucleotide sequence: TGTGCCAGCGTGCGACAGCCGGACACCATATATTTT.

This clone occurred a few times. The chain employs TRBV19 and TRBJ1-1; 7 bases are a match to TRBD1. With V trimmed by 7 bases and J by 6 bases, 11 bases remained unmatched. This CDR3 is built from 14 residues. Germline lookup yields CDR1 LNHDA and CDR2 SQIVND (reference sequence). In DNA form, the CDR3 reads TGTGCCAGTACGCAACAGGGGTTAGGGGCTGAAGCTTTCTTT. It translates to CASTQQGLGAEAFF. The full variable domain, completed using reference TRBV19 and TRBJ1-1, is DGGITQSPKYLFRKEGQNVTLSCEQNLNHDAMYWYRQDPGQGLRLIYYSQIVNDFQKGDIAEGYSVSREKKESFPLTVTSAQKNPTAFYLCASTQQGLGAEAFFGQGTRLTVV.

This chain connects TRBV11-1 to TRBJ2-1; D possibly corresponds to TRBD2 (7 bases). V shed 0 bases and J shed 9 bases, with 15 bases lying between them. The CDR3 covers 15 residues. Germline V gene sequence: CDR1 SGHAT, CDR2 FQDESV (reference sequence). CDR3: CASSLAPGGVGEQFF. CDR3 nucleotides: TGTGCCAGCAGCTTAGCCCCGGGGGGCGTTGGTGAGCAGTTCTTC.

CDR3 loop: CASSRHVMRGKCEQYF. As DNA, the CDR3 is TGTGCCAGCAGCCGCCACGTCATGAGGGGGAAATGCGAGCAGTACTTC. The chain joins TRBV7-9 to TRBJ2-7; possible D gene TRBD1, 6 bases. The V gene's germline CDR1 is SEHNR and CDR2 FQNEAQ (reference sequence). The CDR3 totals 16 residues. V was pared by 5 bases and J by 6 bases, with 23 bases between.

The rearrangement links TRBV11-1 to TRBJ2-3, with 11 bases that match TRBD2. The trim removed 10 bases at V and 0 bases at J, leaving 3 bases unmatched. Germline CDR1 reads SGHAT; CDR2 reads FQDESV (reference sequence). This CDR3 region has 14 residues. The CDR3 loop reads CATRLAGSTDTQYF. The CDR3 DNA sequence: TGTGCCACCAGACTAGCGGGAAGCACAGATACGCAGTATTTT. The whole variable domain, filled in from reference TRBV11-1 and TRBJ2-3, reads EAEVAQSPRYKITEKSQAVAFWCDPISGHATLYWYRQILGQGPELLVQFQDESVVDDSQLPKDRFSAERLKGVDSTLKIQPAELGDSAMYLCATRLAGSTDTQYFGPGTRLTVL.

V is TRBV9 and J is TRBJ2-3; D unresolved. The CDR3 is 12 residues long. CDR1 SGDLS and CDR2 YYNGEE come from the germline V gene. V was shortened by 2 bases and J by 2 bases, with 3 bases between the two germline ends. The CDR3 DNA is TGTGCCAGCAGCGTCAACACAGATACGCAGTATTTT. Translation: CASSVNTDTQYF. The full variable domain, completed using reference TRBV9 and TRBJ2-3, is DSGVTQTPKHLITATGQRVTLRCSPRSGDLSVYWYQQSLDQGLQFLIQYYNGEERAKGNILERFSAQQFPDLHSELNLSSLELGDSALYFCASSVNTDTQYFGPGTRLTVL.

The rearrangement links TRBV6-5 to TRBJ1-1; the match to TRBD1 covers 7 bases. With V trimmed by 2 bases and J by 8 bases, 5 bases remained unmatched. This CDR3 comprises 13 residues. The germline gives CDR1 MNHEY, CDR2 SVGAGI. CDR3 bases: TGTGCCAGCAGTTACCCCGGGACAGTCGAAGCTTTCTTT. Translating it yields CASSYPGTVEAFF.

In this sample, this clone turned up once. The V gene is TRBV19, the J gene TRBJ1-2; D unresolved. The CDR3 runs to 15 residues. CDR1 and CDR2 (germline): LNHDA, SQIVND (reference sequence). The V end was cut by 7 bases, the J end by 4 bases, with 19 bases between. In nucleotides, the CDR3 is TGTGCCAGTAACTTGCTGGAGCTGGGAGCCTATGGCTACACCTTC. This codes for CASNLLELGAYGYTF.

The CDR3 sequence: CASSPRTGLHYYNEQFF. The DNA of the CDR3 is TGTGCCAGCAGCCCGAGAACGGGACTCCACTATTACAATGAGCAGTTCTTC. The J gene is TRBJ2-1, the V gene TRBV7-3; perhaps TRBD2 as D (6 bases). The CDR3 runs to 17 residues. Trimming shortened V by 5 bases and J by 4 bases, and 21 bases separated the two germline ends. Germline CDR1 and CDR2: SGHTA and FQGTGA.

The chain has TRBV19 and TRBJ2-3; 14 bases fit TRBD2. Losses at the gene ends were 3 bases for V and 3 bases for J; bases not matched to a gene: 5. Per germline, CDR1 LNHDA and CDR2 SQIVND (reference sequence). The CDR3 length is 17 residues. Here the CDR3 reads CASSIRRLAGGTDTQYF. For the CDR3, the DNA is TGTGCCAGTAGTATCCGAAGACTAGCGGGAGGGACAGATACGCAGTATTTT.

This clone showed up just once. The chain combines TRBV27 with TRBJ2-7; 9 nucleotides agree with TRBD1. The V gene's germline CDR1 is MNHEY and CDR2 SMNVEV (reference sequence). CDR3 length: 15 amino acids. J lost 4 bases, V lost 3 bases, and 7 bases had no gene match. In DNA, the CDR3 is TGTGCCAGCAGTTTTGGACAGGGGTTAGATTACGAGCAGTACTTC. This codes for CASSFGQGLDYEQYF.